This is a list of T cell receptor beta chains from one sample in a study of blood T cell repertoires in COVID-19. TCRdb's table, derived via immunoSEQ multiplex PCR, lists solely in-frame clones and lacks some. This table holds 150,000 to 200,000 clones, 82% found once. The material sequenced was peripheral blood. The receptors were gathered from a woman aged 40 to 49 with COVID-19, enrolled during active disease. Both conserved end residues are part of each CDR3. Each record gives: V gene, clone size, D gene, J gene, CDR3 protein, CDR3 DNA. A D gene is named only where the DNA matches it firmly. A row's size may be missing; if present it is once, few, many or a size class.

V: TRBV4-2; size: .; D: TRBD2; J: TRBJ2-3; CDR3: CASSQDAGAKTGTQYF; DNA: TGTGCCAGCAGCCAAGACGCGGGAGCGAAGACGGGTACGCAGTATTTT
V: TRBV6-5; size: few; D: TRBD2; J: TRBJ2-7; CDR3: CASSSNSGRAKEQYF; DNA: TGTGCCAGCAGTTCCAATAGCGGGAGGGCCAAAGAGCAGTACTTC
V: TRBV9; size: .; D: .; J: TRBJ1-6; CDR3: CASSTFGDYNSPLHF; DNA: TGTGCCAGCAGTACCTTCGGGGATTATAATTCACCCCTCCACTTT
V: TRBV7-2; size: .; D: TRBD2; J: TRBJ2-1; CDR3: CASSSTSGTYNEQFF; DNA: TGTGCCAGCAGCTCGACTAGCGGGACTTACAATGAGCAGTTCTTC
V: TRBV11-2; size: .; D: .; J: TRBJ1-2; CDR3: CASTPSRGVNYGYTF; DNA: TGTGCCAGCACCCCGAGCAGGGGCGTTAACTATGGCTACACCTTC
V: TRBV6-5; size: once; D: .; J: TRBJ1-2; CDR3: CASSYSTDSIYGYTF; DNA: TGTGCCAGCAGTTACTCGACGGACAGCATCTATGGCTACACCTTC
V: TRBV25-1; size: .; D: .; J: TRBJ2-7; CDR3: CASSLTAYEQYF; DNA: TGTGCCAGCAGTTTGACAGCATACGAGCAGTACTTC
V: TRBV30; size: .; D: .; J: TRBJ2-3; CDR3: CAWSTGYPTDTQYF; DNA: TGTGCCTGGAGTACGGGTTACCCCACAGATACGCAGTATTTT
V: TRBV6-4; size: few; D: TRBD2; J: TRBJ2-3; CDR3: CASSSGRATDTQYF; DNA: TGTGCCAGCAGTAGCGGGAGGGCCACAGATACGCAGTATTTT
V: TRBV10-1; size: once; D: .; J: TRBJ1-2; CDR3: CASSDYSYGYTF; DNA: TGCGCCAGCAGTGACTATAGCTATGGCTACACCTTC
V: TRBV6-5; size: .; D: .; J: TRBJ2-5; CDR3: CASTQQVSRQETQYF; DNA: TGTGCCAGCACCCAACAGGTCTCCCGCCAAGAGACCCAGTACTTC
V: TRBV6-5; size: .; D: TRBD1; J: TRBJ1-4; CDR3: CASSPGQGNEKLFF; DNA: TGTGCCAGCAGCCCGGGACAGGGGAATGAAAAACTGTTTTTT
V: TRBV6-5; size: few; D: .; J: TRBJ1-5; CDR3: CASSFRVGQPQHF; DNA: TGTGCCAGCAGTTTCAGGGTCGGGCAGCCCCAGCATTTT
V: TRBV7-9; size: .; D: .; J: TRBJ1-1; CDR3: CASSLEQGRNTEAFF; DNA: TGTGCCAGCAGCTTAGAGCAGGGGAGGAACACTGAAGCTTTCTTT
V: TRBV9; size: .; D: TRBD1; J: TRBJ1-3; CDR3: CASSVSGGPDSGNTIYF; DNA: TGTGCCAGCAGCGTGTCAGGGGGCCCCGACTCTGGAAACACCATATATTTT
V: TRBV4-1; size: .; D: .; J: TRBJ1-1; CDR3: CASSRSSTQRDEAFF; DNA: TGCGCCAGCAGCCGGTCGTCTACACAGAGGGATGAAGCTTTCTTT
V: TRBV2; size: .; D: TRBD2; J: TRBJ2-2; CDR3: CASSEPLAGVATGELFF; DNA: TGTGCCAGCAGTGAACCTTTGGCGGGAGTGGCCACCGGGGAGCTGTTTTTT
V: TRBV28; size: .; D: .; J: TRBJ2-7; CDR3: CASSLTAAYYEQYF; DNA: TGTGCCAGCAGTTTGACAGCAGCCTACTACGAGCAGTACTTC
V: TRBV11-2; size: .; D: .; J: TRBJ2-5; CDR3: CASSTRVGETQYF; DNA: TGTGCCAGCAGCACCAGGGTTGGAGAGACCCAGTACTTC
V: TRBV27; size: .; D: .; J: TRBJ1-5; CDR3: CASSLSGAMSNQPQHF; DNA: TGTGCCAGCAGTTTATCGGGGGCCATGAGCAATCAGCCCCAGCATTTT
V: TRBV7-3; size: .; D: TRBD2; J: TRBJ2-2; CDR3: CASSLKLAGTGELFF; DNA: TGTGCCAGCAGCTTAAAACTAGCGGGGACCGGGGAGCTGTTTTTT
V: TRBV30; size: once; D: .; J: TRBJ1-1; CDR3: CAWSTAEGNTEAFF; DNA: TGTGCCTGGAGTACGGCGGAGGGAAACACTGAAGCTTTCTTT
V: TRBV24-1; size: once; D: TRBD1; J: TRBJ2-7; CDR3: CATSDLGTVYEQYF; DNA: TGTGCCACCAGTGATTTGGGGACAGTCTACGAGCAGTACTTC
V: TRBV4-1; size: .; D: TRBD2; J: TRBJ2-2; CDR3: CASSLMGAGAGGPGGELFF; DNA: TGCGCCAGCAGCCTAATGGGTGCGGGCGCGGGAGGGCCAGGCGGGGAGCTGTTTTTT
V: TRBV19; size: few; D: TRBD2; J: TRBJ2-3; CDR3: CASAGLAGYTDTQYF; DNA: TGTGCCAGTGCGGGGCTAGCGGGCTACACAGATACGCAGTATTTT
V: TRBV4-1; size: .; D: .; J: TRBJ2-7; CDR3: CASSPGGKGEQYF; DNA: TGCGCCAGCAGCCCTGGGGGGAAGGGCGAGCAGTACTTC
V: TRBV28; size: once; D: .; J: TRBJ2-1; CDR3: CASRTEVTSNNEQFF; DNA: TGTGCCAGCAGGACTGAAGTTACTTCAAACAATGAGCAGTTCTTC
V: TRBV27; size: .; D: .; J: TRBJ2-5; CDR3: CASRTREETQYF; DNA: TGTGCCAGCAGAACTAGGGAAGAGACCCAGTACTTC
V: TRBV2; size: .; D: TRBD1; J: TRBJ1-2; CDR3: CANASTGVGYTF; DNA: TGTGCCAACGCATCGACAGGGGTTGGCTACACCTTC
V: TRBV19; size: .; D: .; J: TRBJ1-5; CDR3: CASSISGINQPQHF; DNA: TGTGCCAGTAGTATATCGGGGATAAATCAGCCCCAGCATTTT
V: TRBV14; size: .; D: .; J: TRBJ2-1; CDR3: CASSRAISAYNEQFF; DNA: TGTGCCAGCAGCCGAGCGATTAGCGCTTACAATGAGCAGTTCTTC
V: TRBV19; size: few; D: .; J: TRBJ1-2; CDR3: CASRSVTPGGYTF; DNA: TGTGCCAGTCGATCTGTAACTCCGGGGGGCTACACCTTC
V: TRBV5-1; size: few; D: TRBD2; J: TRBJ2-1; CDR3: CASSLMGGSIDNEQFF; DNA: TGCGCCAGCAGCTTGATGGGCGGGAGTATAGACAATGAGCAGTTCTTC
V: TRBV5-8; size: .; D: .; J: TRBJ1-6; CDR3: CASSEDITYNSPLHF; DNA: TGTGCCAGCAGCGAGGACATCACCTATAATTCACCCCTCCACTTT
V: TRBV19; size: once; D: TRBD2; J: TRBJ2-1; CDR3: CASTGREGQGQFF; DNA: TGTGCCAGTACGGGGCGGGAGGGCCAGGGGCAGTTCTTC
V: TRBV19; size: once; D: .; J: TRBJ2-6; CDR3: CASERGASSGANVLTF; DNA: TGTGCCAGCGAACGGGGGGCAAGCTCTGGGGCCAACGTCCTGACTTTC
V: TRBV2; size: .; D: .; J: TRBJ1-3; CDR3: CASSEERGTGNTIYF; DNA: TGTGCCAGCAGTGAAGAACGGGGGACTGGAAACACCATATATTTT
V: TRBV6-5; size: few; D: TRBD1; J: TRBJ2-4; CDR3: CASRGQSDIQYF; DNA: TGTGCCAGCAGGGGACAGTCGGACATTCAGTACTTC
V: TRBV27; size: .; D: .; J: TRBJ2-1; CDR3: CASSLSAPSSYNEQFF; DNA: TGTGCCAGCAGTTTATCGGCCCCCAGCTCCTACAATGAGCAGTTCTTC
V: TRBV24-1; size: once; D: TRBD2; J: TRBJ2-1; CDR3: CATSGLENNEQFF; DNA: TGTGCCACCTCGGGACTAGAAAACAATGAGCAGTTCTTC
V: TRBV3-1/TRBV3-2; size: .; D: .; J: TRBJ1-6; CDR3: CASSQEAGWNSPLHF; DNA: TGTGCCAGCAGCCAAGAGGCGGGGTGGAATTCACCCCTCCACTTT